These 22 T cell receptor beta chains were sequenced from one sample in a study of chemoradiotherapy in HPV16-positive cancers. Sequenced by immunoSEQ multiplex PCR; TCRdb stores in-frame clones only, minus some. The sample yields about 4,300 clones, 75% seen once. This specimen was acquired from a patient who underwent chemoradiotherapy. The receptors shown here come from a human donor with HPV-associated anogenital cancer.

The V gene is TRBV6-5, the J gene TRBJ2-5; D call uncertain. The CDR3 consists of 13 residues. Trimming cost V 5 bases and J 9 bases, with 16 bases left between them. Germline loops: CDR1 MNHEY, CDR2 SVGAGI. The CDR3 is CASSPGPLKAQYF. The CDR3 nucleotides read TGTGCCAGCAGTCCCGGGCCCCTGAAGGCCCAGTACTTC.

The chain joins TRBV7-2 to TRBJ2-5; TRBD2 might be the D (6 bases). Trimming took 5 bases from V and 5 from J, leaving 18 bases between them. This CDR3 has 15 amino acids. The V gene's germline CDR1 is SGHTA and CDR2 FQGNSA. DNA of the CDR3: TGTGCCAGCAGCGCGAAGCGGGCCCTAACGGAGACCCAGTACTTC. It yields the protein CASSAKRALTETQYF.

This sequence joins TRBV6-5 and TRBJ2-1; no definite D call. The CDR3 has 13 amino acids. V lost 0 bases, J lost 11 bases, and 11 bases lay in between. The germline gives CDR1 MNHEY, CDR2 SVGAGI. CDR3 in amino acids: CASSYSQQRQQFF. As DNA, the CDR3 is TGTGCCAGCAGTTACTCACAACAGCGTCAGCAGTTCTTC.

J is TRBJ2-2 and V is TRBV6-6; no clear D gene. This CDR3 region has 15 residues. Germline loops: CDR1 MNHNY, CDR2 SVGAGI (reference sequence). V lost 6 bases and J 0 bases, leaving 11 bases between the germline ends. CDR3 loop: CASRPTAANTGELFF. CDR3 DNA: TGTGCCAGCAGACCTACGGCCGCGAACACCGGGGAGCTGTTTTTT.

J is TRBJ2-2 and V is TRBV15; D possibly corresponds to TRBD2 (7 bases). This CDR3 comprises 14 residues. Germline V gene sequence: CDR1 LNHNV, CDR2 YYDKDF (reference sequence). With 7 bases removed from V and 0 bases from J, the gap between germline ends came to 9 bases. The CDR3 loop reads CATKGGANTGELFF. For the CDR3, the DNA is TGTGCCACCAAGGGGGGGGCGAACACCGGGGAGCTGTTTTTT.

The chain has TRBV10-3 and TRBJ1-1, with D maybe TRBD1 (6 bases). The germline V and J ends were trimmed by 3 bases and 11 bases, with 16 bases remaining between them. The CDR3 is made up of 13 amino acids. Per germline, CDR1 ENHRY and CDR2 SYGVKD. CDR3 DNA sequence: TGTGCCATCAGTGAAGGGAGCGGGGGCCCGGCTTTCTTT. This encodes CAISEGSGGPAFF.

The gene calls are TRBV4-2 and TRBJ2-3; 10 bases line up with TRBD2. J gave up 1 base and V 0 bases, and 4 bases lay outside the gene matches. The CDR3 consists of 17 residues. CDR1 is LGHNA and CDR2 is YNFKEQ in the germline V gene. CDR3 sequence (DNA): TGTGCCAGCAGCCAAGAAGCTCTAGCGGGGGGCACAGATACGCAGTATTTT. This translates into CASSQEALAGGTDTQYF.

The rearrangement joins TRBV7-6 to TRBJ2-4, with 7 bases matching TRBD1. The V gene end was trimmed by 5 bases and the J gene end by 5 bases; junction bases not matched to a gene: 15. CDR1 SGHVS and CDR2 FNYEAQ come from the germline V gene. There are 17 residues in the CDR3. CDR3 amino acids: CASSPTPGTVGQNIQYF. The CDR3, as DNA: TGTGCCAGCAGCCCTACCCCCGGGACAGTGGGCCAAAACATTCAGTACTTC.

This chain uses TRBV6-7 with TRBJ1-5; 8 bases agree with TRBD1. TRBV6-7 is an ORF, and what it does is uncertain. Trimming removed 2 bases from V and 5 bases from J; junction bases left unmatched: 11. This CDR3 spans 17 amino acids. The CDR3 loop is CASSYIPPGQGHQPQHF. DNA for the CDR3: TGTGCCAGCAGTTACATCCCCCCCGGACAGGGCCATCAGCCCCAGCATTTT.

CDR3 in amino acids: CASSQDPGGNTEAFF. DNA of the CDR3: TGCGCCAGCAGCCAAGATCCGGGGGGGAACACTGAAGCTTTCTTT. This rearrangement joins TRBV4-1 to TRBJ1-1, with D perhaps matching TRBD1 (5 bases). The CDR3 runs 15 residues. Trimming left V 0 bases short and J 1 base short, with 9 bases between. Looked up from germline, CDR1 is MGHRA and CDR2 is YSYEKL.

The chain carries TRBV30 and TRBJ2-7, with D perhaps TRBD2 (5 bases). The CDR3 runs 18 residues. Trimming took 3 bases from V and 0 from J, leaving 24 bases between them. Per germline, CDR1 GTSNPN and CDR2 SVGIG (reference sequence). The CDR3 here is CAWSPRGRGFLSSYEQYF. The DNA of the CDR3 is TGTGCCTGGAGCCCACGGGGTCGGGGTTTTCTCAGCTCCTACGAGCAGTACTTC.

Written as DNA, the CDR3 is TGCGCCAGCAGCTTGGCCGTTACAGGCGGAGGCTACACCTTC. Encoded protein: CASSLAVTGGGYTF. J is TRBJ1-2 and V is TRBV5-1; TRBD1 is a possible D gene (5 bases). V was clipped by 0 bases and J by 8 bases, with 14 bases between them. In germline, CDR1 is SGHRS, CDR2 YFSETQ. The CDR3 is 14 amino acids. The complete variable domain, with remaining parts taken from reference TRBV5-1 and TRBJ1-2, reads KAGVTQTPRYLIKTRGQQVTLSCSPISGHRSVSWYQQTPGQGLQFLFEYFSETQRNKGNFPGRFSGRQFSNSRSEMNVSTLELGDSALYLCASSLAVTGGGYTFGSGTRLTVV.

V usage is TRBV6-1 and J usage is TRBJ2-3; D is undetermined. V was pared by 5 bases and J by 1 base, with 13 bases between. The CDR3 spans 15 residues. Germline V gene sequence: CDR1 MNHNS, CDR2 SASEGT. The CDR3 reads CASSPHRGRTDTQYF. CDR3 DNA: TGTGCCAGCAGTCCGCACAGAGGCCGCACAGATACGCAGTATTTT.

This chain connects TRBV28 to TRBJ1-2; TRBD1 might be the D (6 bases). V lost 7 bases and J 3 bases, leaving 12 bases between the germline ends. The germline CDR1 and CDR2 sequences are MDHEN and SYDVKM. CDR3 length equals 13 residues. The CDR3 bases are TGTGCCAGCAACCCACAGGGCGACTATGGCTACACCTTC. Its protein is CASNPQGDYGYTF.

The rearrangement uses TRBV28 and TRBJ1-5; D ambiguous. V was pared by 5 bases and J by 4 bases, with 18 bases between. This CDR3 has 16 amino acids. Germline loops: CDR1 MDHEN, CDR2 SYDVKM. This chain's CDR3 is CASSVSTTDTNQPQHF. The CDR3 nucleotides read TGTGCCAGCAGTGTATCAACGACGGATACTAATCAGCCCCAGCATTTT.

The chain employs TRBV7-6 and TRBJ2-7; no reliable D call. V was shortened by 6 bases and J by 4 bases, with 13 bases between the two germline ends. Germline V lookup: CDR1 SGHVS, CDR2 FNYEAQ. CDR3 length: 13 amino acids. The CDR3: CASSLGPNYEQYF. The CDR3 DNA reads as TGTGCCAGCAGTCTTGGACCCAATTACGAGCAGTACTTC.

The chain has TRBV2 and TRBJ2-1; 9 nucleotides agree with TRBD1. CDR1 is SNHLY, CDR2 FYNNEI, per germline. V dropped 6 bases and J dropped 4; count of bases not matched to a gene: 4. This CDR3 has 14 residues. CDR3 sequence reads: CASSPGQGYNEQFF. CDR3 sequence (DNA): TGTGCCAGCAGCCCGGGACAGGGATACAATGAGCAGTTCTTC.

This clone was recorded only once. The J gene is TRBJ1-1, the V gene TRBV5-1; D is perhaps TRBD1 (5 bases). Between the trimmed V and J ends, which lost 0 bases and 3 bases, there was a span of 18 bases. The CDR3 covers 17 residues. Germline V lookup: CDR1 SGHRS, CDR2 YFSETQ. The CDR3 coding sequence is TGCGCCAGCAGCTTGGTTGGCAGAGCCCGACAGTACACTGAAGCTTTCTTT. Protein sequence: CASSLVGRARQYTEAFF.

The rearrangement joins TRBV7-3 to TRBJ2-7, with TRBD1 matching 7 bases. This CDR3 is 14 amino acids long. J gave up 3 bases and V 3 bases, and 5 bases lay outside the gene matches. Germline loops: CDR1 SGHTA, CDR2 FQGTGA. CDR3 nucleotide sequence: TGTGCCAGCAGCTTCCCAAGGACAGGCTACGAGCAGTACTTC. Amino acids: CASSFPRTGYEQYF.

This chain uses TRBV28 with TRBJ1-1; D might be TRBD1 (5 bases). This CDR3 spans 15 amino acids. The germline CDR1 and CDR2 sequences are MDHEN and SYDVKM. The V and J ends lost 5 bases and 4 bases respectively, with 17 bases between them. In DNA form, the CDR3 reads TGTGCCAGCAGTCCCCGGTTGGGGGTCGGCACTGAAGCTTTCTTT. Translating it yields CASSPRLGVGTEAFF.

The chain is built from TRBV6-6 and TRBJ1-2, with 10 nucleotides matching TRBD1. The junction had 8 bases not matched to a gene; V was cut back by 2 bases and J by 8 bases. This CDR3 is built from 15 residues. CDR1 is MNHNY, CDR2 SVGAGI, per germline (reference sequence). The CDR3 DNA is TGTGCCAGCAGTTACGCCCCCGACAGGGGGCAGGGCTACACCTTC. Translated, it gives CASSYAPDRGQGYTF.

This clone showed up just a few times. The chain carries TRBV4-1 and TRBJ2-2; D unresolved. The germline CDR1 and CDR2 sequences are MGHRA and YSYEKL. The CDR3 totals 15 residues. The germline V and J ends were trimmed by 4 bases and 6 bases, with 15 bases remaining between them. CDR3 region: CASSPYHGKPGELFF. In nucleotides, the CDR3 is TGCGCCAGCAGCCCTTACCACGGAAAACCCGGGGAGCTGTTTTTT.